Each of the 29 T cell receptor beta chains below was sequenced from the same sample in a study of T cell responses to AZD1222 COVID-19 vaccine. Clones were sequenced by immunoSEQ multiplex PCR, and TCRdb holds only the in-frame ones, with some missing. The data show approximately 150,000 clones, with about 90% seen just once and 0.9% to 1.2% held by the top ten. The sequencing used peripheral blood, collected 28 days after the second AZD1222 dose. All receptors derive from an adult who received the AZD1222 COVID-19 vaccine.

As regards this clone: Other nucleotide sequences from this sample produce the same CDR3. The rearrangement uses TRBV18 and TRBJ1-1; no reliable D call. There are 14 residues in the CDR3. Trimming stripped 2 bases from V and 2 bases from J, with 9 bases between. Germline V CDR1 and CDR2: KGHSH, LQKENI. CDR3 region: CASSPSGVNTEAFF. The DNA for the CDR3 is TGTGCCAGCTCACCAAGCGGGGTAAACACTGAAGCTTTCTTT.

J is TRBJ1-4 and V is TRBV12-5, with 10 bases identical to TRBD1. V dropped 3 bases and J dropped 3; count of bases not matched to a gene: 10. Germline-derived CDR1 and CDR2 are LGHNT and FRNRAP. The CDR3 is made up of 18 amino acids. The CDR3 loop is CASGFKAGTGAANEKLFF. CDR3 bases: TGTGCTAGTGGTTTCAAGGCAGGGACAGGGGCGGCTAATGAAAAACTGTTTTTT.

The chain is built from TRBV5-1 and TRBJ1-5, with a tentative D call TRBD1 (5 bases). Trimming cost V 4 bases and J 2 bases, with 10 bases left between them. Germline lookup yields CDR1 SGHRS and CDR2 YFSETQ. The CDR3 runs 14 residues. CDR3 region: CASSPGGRNQPQHF. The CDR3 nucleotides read TGCGCCAGCAGCCCTGGGGGTCGCAATCAGCCCCAGCATTTT.

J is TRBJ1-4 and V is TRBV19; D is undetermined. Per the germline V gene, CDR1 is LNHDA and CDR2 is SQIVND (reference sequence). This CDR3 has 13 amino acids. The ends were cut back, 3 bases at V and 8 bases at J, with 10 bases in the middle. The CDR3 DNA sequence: TGTGCCAGTAGTATTTCCCCCAAGGAAAAACTGTTTTTT. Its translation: CASSISPKEKLFF.

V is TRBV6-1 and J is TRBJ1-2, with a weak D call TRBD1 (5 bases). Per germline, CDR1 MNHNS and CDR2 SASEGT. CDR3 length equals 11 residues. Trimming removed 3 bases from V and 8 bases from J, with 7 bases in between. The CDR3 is CASSDGGGYTF. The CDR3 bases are TGTGCCAGCAGTGATGGGGGAGGCTACACCTTC.

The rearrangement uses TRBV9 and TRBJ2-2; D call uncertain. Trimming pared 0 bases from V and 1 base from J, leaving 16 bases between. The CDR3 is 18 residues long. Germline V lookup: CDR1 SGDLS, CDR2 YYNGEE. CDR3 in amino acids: CASSVALLGRRNTGELFF. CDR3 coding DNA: TGTGCCAGCAGCGTAGCCCTCTTGGGCAGGCGGAACACCGGGGAGCTGTTTTTT.

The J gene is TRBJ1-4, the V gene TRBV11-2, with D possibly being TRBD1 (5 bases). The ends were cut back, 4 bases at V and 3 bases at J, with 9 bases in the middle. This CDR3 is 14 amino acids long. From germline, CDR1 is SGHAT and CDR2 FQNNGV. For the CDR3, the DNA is TGTGCCAGCAGCTGGGGGACGGCTAATGAAAAACTGTTTTTT. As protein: CASSWGTANEKLFF.

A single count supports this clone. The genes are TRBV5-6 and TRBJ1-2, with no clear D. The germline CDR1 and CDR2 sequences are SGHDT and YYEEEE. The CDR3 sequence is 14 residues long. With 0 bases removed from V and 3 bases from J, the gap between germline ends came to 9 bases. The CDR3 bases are TGTGCCAGCAGCTTGGTCTGGGAGGACTATGGCTACACCTTC. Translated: CASSLVWEDYGYTF. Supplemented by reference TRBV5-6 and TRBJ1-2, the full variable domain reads DAGVTQSPTHLIKTRGQQVTLRCSPKSGHDTVSWYQQALGQGPQFIFQYYEEEERQRGNFPDRFSGHQFPNYSSELNVNALLLGDSALYLCASSLVWEDYGYTFGSGTRLTVV.

The DNA for the CDR3 is TGCGCCAGCAGCTTCACCCCTAGCGATGGCACCGGGGAGCTGTTTTTT. This encodes CASSFTPSDGTGELFF. The chain joins TRBV5-1 to TRBJ2-2; weak D call: TRBD2 (6 bases). The CDR3 consists of 16 residues. Per germline, CDR1 SGHRS and CDR2 YFSETQ. Trimming cost V 2 bases and J 4 bases, with 15 bases left between them.

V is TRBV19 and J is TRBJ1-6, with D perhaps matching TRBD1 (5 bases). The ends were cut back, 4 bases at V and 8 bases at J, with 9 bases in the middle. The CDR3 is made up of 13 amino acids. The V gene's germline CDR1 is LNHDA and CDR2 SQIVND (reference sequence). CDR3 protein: CASSTDSYSPLHF. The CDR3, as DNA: TGTGCCAGTAGTACCGACAGTTATTCACCCCTCCACTTT.

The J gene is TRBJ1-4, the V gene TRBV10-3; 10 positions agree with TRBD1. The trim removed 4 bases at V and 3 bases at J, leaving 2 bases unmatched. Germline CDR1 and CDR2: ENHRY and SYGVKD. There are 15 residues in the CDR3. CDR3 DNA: TGTGCCATCAGTGTGGACAGGGGGGCTAATGAAAAACTGTTTTTT. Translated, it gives CAISVDRGANEKLFF.

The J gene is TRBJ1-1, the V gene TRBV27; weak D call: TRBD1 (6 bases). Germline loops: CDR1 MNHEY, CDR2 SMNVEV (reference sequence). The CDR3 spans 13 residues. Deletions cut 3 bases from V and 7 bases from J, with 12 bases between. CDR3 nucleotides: TGTGCCAGCAGTTTGAGACAGGTGAATGAAGCTTTCTTT. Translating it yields CASSLRQVNEAFF.

For the CDR3, the DNA is TGTGCTAGTCACGTTGCTGGAGTAGGAGAGACCCAGTACTTC. Translated: CASHVAGVGETQYF. The chain employs TRBV12-5 and TRBJ2-5; no definite D call. The germline V gene has CDR1 LGHNT and CDR2 FRNRAP. V lost 8 bases, J lost 4 bases, and 17 bases lay in between. This CDR3 comprises 14 residues.

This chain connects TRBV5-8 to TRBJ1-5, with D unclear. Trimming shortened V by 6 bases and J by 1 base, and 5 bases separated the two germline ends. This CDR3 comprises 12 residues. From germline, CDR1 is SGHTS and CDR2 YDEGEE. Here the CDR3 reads CASKGSNQPQHF. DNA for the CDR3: TGTGCCAGCAAAGGGAGCAATCAGCCCCAGCATTTT. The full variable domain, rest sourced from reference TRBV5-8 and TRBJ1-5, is EAGVTQSPTHLIKTRGQQATLRCSPISGHTSVYWYQQALGLGLQFLLWYDEGEERNRGNFPPRFSGRQFPNYSSELNVNALELEDSALYLCASKGSNQPQHFGDGTRLSIL.

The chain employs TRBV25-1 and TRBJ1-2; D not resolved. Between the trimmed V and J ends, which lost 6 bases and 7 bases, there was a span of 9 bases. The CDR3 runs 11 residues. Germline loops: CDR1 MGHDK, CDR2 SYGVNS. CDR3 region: CASSVNRGYTF. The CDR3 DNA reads TGTGCCAGCAGCGTCAACCGTGGCTACACCTTC.

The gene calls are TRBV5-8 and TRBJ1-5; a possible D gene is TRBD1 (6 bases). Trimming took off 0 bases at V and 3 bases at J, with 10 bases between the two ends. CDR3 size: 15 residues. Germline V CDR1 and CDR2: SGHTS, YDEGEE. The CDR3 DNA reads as TGTGCCAGCAGCTTGGAGGACAGATCCAATCAGCCCCAGCATTTT. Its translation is CASSLEDRSNQPQHF.

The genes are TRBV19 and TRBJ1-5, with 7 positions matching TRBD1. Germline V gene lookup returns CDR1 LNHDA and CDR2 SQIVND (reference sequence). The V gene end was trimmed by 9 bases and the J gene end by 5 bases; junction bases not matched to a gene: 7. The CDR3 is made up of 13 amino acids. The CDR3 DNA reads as TGTGCCAGCAACCCCGACAGGGATCAGCCCCAGCATTTT. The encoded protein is CASNPDRDQPQHF.

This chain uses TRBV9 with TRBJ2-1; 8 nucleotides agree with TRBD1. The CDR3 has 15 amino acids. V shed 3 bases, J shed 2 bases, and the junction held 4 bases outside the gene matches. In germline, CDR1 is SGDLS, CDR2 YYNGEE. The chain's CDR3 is CASSADRGTYNEQFF. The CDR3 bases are TGTGCCAGCAGCGCCGACAGGGGAACCTACAATGAGCAGTTCTTC. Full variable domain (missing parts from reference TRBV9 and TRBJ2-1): DSGVTQTPKHLITATGQRVTLRCSPRSGDLSVYWYQQSLDQGLQFLIQYYNGEERAKGNILERFSAQQFPDLHSELNLSSLELGDSALYFCASSADRGTYNEQFFGPGTRLTVL.

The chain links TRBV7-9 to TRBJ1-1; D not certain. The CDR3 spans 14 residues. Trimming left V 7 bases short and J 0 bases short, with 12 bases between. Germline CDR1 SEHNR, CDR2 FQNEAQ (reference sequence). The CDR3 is CASIFSNLNTEAFF. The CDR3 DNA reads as TGTGCCAGCATATTCTCAAACTTGAACACTGAAGCTTTCTTT. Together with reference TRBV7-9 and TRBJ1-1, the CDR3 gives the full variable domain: DTGVSQNPRHKITKRGQNVTFRCDPISEHNRLYWYRQTLGQGPEFLTYFQNEAQLEKSRLLSDRFSAERPKGSFSTLEIQRTEQGDSAMYLCASIFSNLNTEAFFGQGTRLTVV.

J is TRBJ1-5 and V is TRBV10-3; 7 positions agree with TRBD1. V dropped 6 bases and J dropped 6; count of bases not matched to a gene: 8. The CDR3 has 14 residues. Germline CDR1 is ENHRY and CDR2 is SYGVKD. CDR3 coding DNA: TGTGCCATCAGCGACGACAGGGCCATTCAGCCCCAGCATTTT. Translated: CAISDDRAIQPQHF.

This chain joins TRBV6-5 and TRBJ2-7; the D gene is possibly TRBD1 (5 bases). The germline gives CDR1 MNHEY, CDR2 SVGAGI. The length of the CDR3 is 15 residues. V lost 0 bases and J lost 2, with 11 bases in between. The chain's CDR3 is CASSYSLTAPYEQYF. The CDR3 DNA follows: TGTGCCAGCAGTTACTCGTTGACAGCCCCCTACGAGCAGTACTTC.

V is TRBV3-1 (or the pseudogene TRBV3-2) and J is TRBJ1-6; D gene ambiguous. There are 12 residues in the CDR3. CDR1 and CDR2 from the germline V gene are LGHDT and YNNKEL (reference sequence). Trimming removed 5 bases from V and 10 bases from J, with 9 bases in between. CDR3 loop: CASSDMGSPLHF. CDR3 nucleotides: TGTGCCAGCAGCGACATGGGGTCACCCCTCCACTTT.

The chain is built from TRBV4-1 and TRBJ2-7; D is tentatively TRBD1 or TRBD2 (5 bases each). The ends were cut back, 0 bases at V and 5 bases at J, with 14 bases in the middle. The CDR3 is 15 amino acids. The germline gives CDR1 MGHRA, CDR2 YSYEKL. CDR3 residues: CASSQEAGGRHEQYF. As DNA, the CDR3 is TGCGCCAGCAGCCAAGAAGCTGGGGGTCGGCACGAGCAGTACTTC.

CDR3 amino acids: CASSELPGADYGYTF. The CDR3 region has the DNA TGTGCCAGCAGTGAATTGCCGGGGGCGGACTATGGCTACACCTTC. J is TRBJ1-2 and V is TRBV6-1, with D possibly matching TRBD1 (6 bases). V lost 2 bases and J 3 bases, leaving 13 bases between the germline ends. This CDR3 is 15 amino acids long. Germline values: CDR1 MNHNS, CDR2 SASEGT.

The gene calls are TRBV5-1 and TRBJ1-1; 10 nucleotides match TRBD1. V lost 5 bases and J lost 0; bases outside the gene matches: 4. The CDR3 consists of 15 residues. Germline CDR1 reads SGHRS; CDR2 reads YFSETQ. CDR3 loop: CASRTGGMVNTEAFF. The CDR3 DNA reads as TGCGCCAGCAGGACAGGGGGCATGGTGAACACTGAAGCTTTCTTT.

CDR3 residues: CASSLATEGNTIYF. The CDR3 coding sequence is TGCGCCAGCAGCTTGGCTACCGAAGGAAACACCATATATTTT. The chain employs TRBV5-1 and TRBJ1-3, with D uncertain. Trimming removed 0 bases at V and 4 bases at J, with 8 bases between. CDR3 length: 14 amino acids. CDR1 SGHRS and CDR2 YFSETQ come from the germline V gene.

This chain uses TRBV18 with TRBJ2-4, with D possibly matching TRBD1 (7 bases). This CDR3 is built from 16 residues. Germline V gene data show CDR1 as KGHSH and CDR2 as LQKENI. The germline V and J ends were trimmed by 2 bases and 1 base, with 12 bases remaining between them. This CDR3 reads CASSPGGGAAKNIQYF. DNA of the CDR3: TGTGCCAGCTCACCAGGAGGGGGCGCGGCCAAAAACATTCAGTACTTC.

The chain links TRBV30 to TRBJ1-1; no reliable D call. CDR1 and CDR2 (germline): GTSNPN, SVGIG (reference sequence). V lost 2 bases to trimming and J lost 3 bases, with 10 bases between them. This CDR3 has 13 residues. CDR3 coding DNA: TGTGCCTGGAGTATGGCTAGATACACTGAAGCTTTCTTT. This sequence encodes CAWSMARYTEAFF.

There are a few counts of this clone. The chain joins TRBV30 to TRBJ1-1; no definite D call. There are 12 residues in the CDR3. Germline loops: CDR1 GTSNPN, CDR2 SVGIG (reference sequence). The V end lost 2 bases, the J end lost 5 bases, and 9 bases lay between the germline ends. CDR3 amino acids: CAWSLGRTEAFF. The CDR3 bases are TGTGCCTGGAGTTTAGGGAGGACTGAAGCTTTCTTT.